This TCR beta chain was sequenced during a study of shared clonotypes between healthy human individuals. Study details: Sampling drew on donors who were a couple of women and a few men aged 18 to 49. Study results and caveats: Despite large depth, sorted-subset datasets appeared incompletely sequenced. Between a handful of donors, naive CD4 clonotypes were shared at a level of approximately 5%. There were few donors, and this limited the genetic and exposure-history diversity represented.

Trimming left V 7 bases short and J 6 bases short, with 18 bases between. Germline CDR1 is LNHDA and CDR2 is SQIVND (reference sequence). The CDR3 loop spans 14 amino acids. Naive-designated CD8 cells lacked CD45RO, were positively enriched for CCR7, and omitted terminally differentiated effector memory CD45RA+ cells. Concerning this clone itself: Its antigen is unknown.

The data were produced by immunoSEQ multiplex PCR, yet TCRdb's version contains in-frame clones alone and is incomplete. The sample comprises 600,000 or so clones, roughly 98% of which are singletons, and 0.3% to 0.35% rests with the top ten. V and J are TRBV19 and TRBJ2-5, with D perhaps matching TRBD1 (6 bases). The specimen sequenced was naive CD8+ T cells sorted from blood. The sequence was obtained from a man in his thirties or forties in good health. CDR3 amino acids: CASKGDPYPQTQYF. The DNA of the CDR3 is TGTGCCAGTAAGGGGGACCCTTACCCACAGACCCAGTACTTC.